The next 20 T cell receptor beta chains were all read from a single sample in a study of CD8 T cells in Susac syndrome. Roughly 0.45 to 1 ug RNA was reverse transcribed with random hexamers. TCRdb called the immunoSEQ multiplex PCR reads again in MiXCR, with one record for every CDR3 protein. The sample has about 190,000 distinct CDR3 sequences, almost 96% seen once; the top ten hold around 0.096%. Sample: CD4+ T cells from PBMCs. These receptors all stem from a human donor with Susac syndrome.

CDR3 in DNA: TGTGCCTGGAGTTGGCGGGGATGGCAGCCCCAGCATTTT. Amino acids: CAWSWRGWQPQHF. J is TRBJ1-5 and V is TRBV30, with D uncertain. The germline V gene has CDR1 GTSNPN and CDR2 SVGIG (reference sequence). V shed 2 bases and J shed 7 bases, with 12 bases lying between them. The CDR3 consists of 13 residues. Using reference TRBV30 and TRBJ1-5 for the parts outside the CDR3, the full variable domain is SQTIHQWPATLVQPVGSPLSLECTVEGTSNPNLYWYRQAAGRGLQLLFYSVGIGQISSEVPQNLSASRPQDRQFILSSKKLLLSDSGFYLCAWSWRGWQPQHFGDGTRLSIL.

V is TRBV7-2 and J is TRBJ1-6; a weak D match, TRBD1 (5 bases). Germline V gene sequence: CDR1 SGHTA, CDR2 FQGNSA. V lost 11 bases and J 5 bases, leaving 22 bases between the germline ends. CDR3 length: 16 residues. CDR3: CALGGQEAGDNSPLHF. For the CDR3, the DNA is TGTGCCCTCGGAGGTCAGGAGGCGGGGGATAATTCACCCCTCCACTTT.

The chain joins TRBV6-4 to TRBJ1-2; 10 bases agree with TRBD1. V lost 2 bases and J lost 4; bases outside the gene matches: 4. This CDR3 is 15 amino acids long. Germline V gene data show CDR1 as MRHNA and CDR2 as SNTAGT. CDR3 nucleotide sequence: TGTGCCAGCAGTGACCGGGACAGGGGTGGCTATGGCTACACCTTC. This sequence encodes CASSDRDRGGYGYTF.

The chain recombines TRBV30 with TRBJ1-1; 7 positions agree with TRBD1. The CDR3 runs to 14 residues. After removal of 1 base from V and 7 bases from J, the junction contained 9 bases not matched to a gene. CDR1 and CDR2 (germline): GTSNPN, SVGIG (reference sequence). Written as DNA, the CDR3 is TGTGCCTGGAGTGCCGGGACAGAGAGATTTGAAGCTTTCTTT. Amino acids: CAWSAGTERFEAFF.

The chain employs TRBV28 and TRBJ1-3, with D uncertain. Trimming stripped 8 bases from V and 0 bases from J, with 11 bases between. Germline V gene sequence: CDR1 MDHEN, CDR2 SYDVKM. This CDR3 region has 14 residues. The CDR3 loop is CASFLSGSGNTIYF. For the CDR3, the DNA is TGTGCCAGCTTCCTCAGTGGCTCTGGAAACACCATATATTTT.

The gene calls are TRBV18 and TRBJ2-3; D gene ambiguous. CDR3 length: 15 residues. The V gene lost 3 bases and the J gene lost 4 bases, with 14 bases spanning the gap. From germline, CDR1 is KGHSH and CDR2 LQKENI. The CDR3 loop reads CASSPPASHADTQYF. CDR3 coding DNA: TGTGCCAGCTCACCCCCGGCCAGTCACGCAGATACGCAGTATTTT. The full variable domain, in which reference TRBV18 and TRBJ2-3 provide the parts outside the CDR3, is NAGVMQNPRHLVRRRGQEARLRCSPMKGHSHVYWYRQLPEEGLKFMVYLQKENIIDESGMPKERFSAEFPKEGPSILRIQQVVRGDSAAYFCASSPPASHADTQYFGPGTRLTVL.

V usage is TRBV9 and J usage is TRBJ1-5; D unclear. This CDR3 has 15 residues. The V and J ends lost 0 bases and 1 base respectively, with 8 bases between them. Germline V gene sequence: CDR1 SGDLS, CDR2 YYNGEE. CDR3 sequence (DNA): TGTGCCAGCAGCGTAGGAGGGTCGAGCAATCAGCCCCAGCATTTT. Translation gives CASSVGGSSNQPQHF.

J is TRBJ2-1 and V is TRBV12-3 or TRBV12-4, with 8 bases fitting TRBD1. There are 16 residues in the CDR3. J lost 6 bases, V lost 3 bases, and 10 bases had no gene match. The CDR3 region is CASSFWGGQGGNEQFF. In DNA form, the CDR3 reads TGTGCCAGCAGTTTTTGGGGCGGACAGGGAGGCAATGAGCAGTTCTTC.

The rearrangement links TRBV2 to TRBJ2-5, with D possibly TRBD2 on 5 matching bases. The V gene's germline CDR1 is SNHLY and CDR2 FYNNEI. The CDR3 runs to 13 residues. Trimming stripped 2 bases from V and 5 bases from J, with 9 bases between. CDR3 bases: TGTGCCAGCAGTGAACTGCGGGTGGAGACCCAGTACTTC. Translation: CASSELRVETQYF. The entire variable domain, with the rest obtained from reference TRBV2 and TRBJ2-5, is as follows: EPEVTQTPSHQVTQMGQEVILRCVPISNHLYFYWYRQILGQKVEFLVSFYNNEISEKSEIFDDQFSVERPDGSNFTLKIRSTKLEDSAMYFCASSELRVETQYFGPGTRLLVL.

In this sample, this clonotype turned up once. The chain couples TRBV6-1 to TRBJ2-6, with 7 bases that match TRBD2. This CDR3 spans 17 amino acids. The junction had 7 bases not matched to a gene; V was cut back by 3 bases and J by 2 bases. Germline loops: CDR1 MNHNS, CDR2 SASEGT. CDR3 bases: TGTGCCAGCAGTGACTGGGGGGGATCCGCTGGGGCCAACGTCCTGACTTTC. Residues: CASSDWGGSAGANVLTF.

The chain is built from TRBV10-3 and TRBJ2-7, with 15 bases that match TRBD2. J lost 3 bases, V lost 4 bases, and 1 base had no gene match. The CDR3 contains 15 residues. Germline loops: CDR1 ENHRY, CDR2 SYGVKD. The CDR3 DNA is TGTGCCATCAGTGGGACTAGCGGGGGGGTCTACGAGCAGTACTTC. It codes for CAISGTSGGVYEQYF.

This clonotype was seen once. The chain uses TRBV7-9 and TRBJ1-5, with D tentatively TRBD1 (6 bases). Per germline, CDR1 SEHNR and CDR2 FQNEAQ (reference sequence). Trimming left V 3 bases short and J 3 bases short, with 15 bases between. This CDR3 has 16 residues. Here the CDR3 DNA reads TGTGCCAGCAGCTTGGATCAGGGGCCAAACAATCAGCCCCAGCATTTT. This codes for CASSLDQGPNNQPQHF.

The genes are TRBV11-3 and TRBJ1-1; D uncertain. The germline CDR1 and CDR2 sequences are SGHNT and YENEEA. CDR3 length: 13 residues. V lost 0 bases to trimming and J lost 4 bases, with 6 bases between them. CDR3 amino acids: CASSLEGSTEAFF. CDR3 in DNA: TGTGCCAGCAGCTTAGAGGGGAGCACTGAAGCTTTCTTT.

The V gene is TRBV30, the J gene TRBJ2-7, with D possibly TRBD1 on 6 matching bases. This CDR3 is 16 amino acids long. The V end lost 0 bases, the J end lost 3 bases, and 18 bases lay between the germline ends. Germline V gives CDR1 GTSNPN, CDR2 SVGIG (reference sequence). The CDR3 reads CAWSVRLGRGGYEQYF. As DNA, the CDR3 is TGTGCCTGGAGTGTACGATTGGGCAGGGGCGGCTACGAGCAGTACTTC.

The chain carries TRBV6-5 and TRBJ2-7, with TRBD1 identical over 8 bases. With 8 bases clipped from V and 2 bases from J, the junction kept 8 bases outside the gene matches. Germline-derived CDR1 and CDR2 are MNHEY and SVGAGI. CDR3 length equals 14 residues. This CDR3 reads CASRTGRKAYEQYF. CDR3 coding DNA: TGTGCCAGCCGGACAGGGCGGAAGGCCTACGAGCAGTACTTC.

The CDR3 is CASRTRDTQYF. In DNA form, the CDR3 reads TGTGCCAGCAGAACTCGGGATACGCAGTATTTT. The V gene is TRBV12-3 or TRBV12-4, the J gene TRBJ2-3; no firm D call. V gave up 6 bases and J gave up 6 bases, with 7 bases separating them. This CDR3 contains 11 residues.

The chain is built from TRBV7-2 and TRBJ1-3; D is undetermined. CDR1 and CDR2 (germline): SGHTA, FQGNSA. Trimming removed 1 base at V and 3 bases at J, with 16 bases between. CDR3 length: 17 residues. The CDR3 loop reads CASSLEGPRASGNTIYF. Here the CDR3 DNA reads TGTGCCAGCAGCTTAGAAGGCCCGAGGGCAAGTGGAAACACCATATATTTT.

The CDR3 nucleotides are TGTGCCAGCAGCTCAAGACAGGGTTTCTATGAAAAACTGTTTTTT. This translates into CASSSRQGFYEKLFF. The chain uses TRBV11-2 and TRBJ1-4; 7 bases match TRBD1. CDR3 size: 15 residues. V was clipped by 4 bases and J by 6 bases; unmatched bases: 8. CDR1 is SGHAT, CDR2 FQNNGV, per germline.

The count of this clonotype is one. The chain carries TRBV20-1 and TRBJ2-3; a weak D match, TRBD1 (5 bases). Trimming removed 8 bases at V and 3 bases at J, with 21 bases between. The CDR3 covers 15 residues. CDR1 and CDR2 from the germline V gene are DFQATT and SNEGSKA (reference sequence). The CDR3 DNA reads as TGCAGTTCCCGTTCAGGGCAGGTCCCTACAGATACGCAGTATTTT. Its protein is CSSRSGQVPTDTQYF.

The chain employs TRBV29-1 and TRBJ1-1; a possible D gene is TRBD1 (6 bases). Trimming removed 1 base from V and 0 bases from J, with 15 bases in between. The V gene's germline CDR1 is SQVTM and CDR2 ANQGSEA. The CDR3 covers 16 residues. CDR3 residues: CSVEGDQGFLNTEAFF. CDR3 coding DNA: TGCAGCGTTGAAGGGGATCAGGGGTTTTTGAACACTGAAGCTTTCTTT.